This T cell receptor (beta chain) was captured in a study of regulatory T cells in long-lasting Graves disease. The CDR3 is 13 residues long. V shed 4 bases and J shed 4 bases, with 10 bases lying between them. CDR1 is MDHEN, CDR2 SYDVKM, per germline. Time point of the sample: persistent/refractory GD, antithyroid drugs over 5 years with positive TRAb. PBMCs were the source of the RNA used for TCR sequencing. Per American Thyroid Association guidelines, Graves' disease was diagnosed. Study results and caveats: Less diverse TCR repertoires were seen in persistent Graves' patients than in newly diagnosed ones. Those with persistent disease had in common more public clonotypes (about 3,000) than new patients (around 910).

Relying on iRepertoire HTBI primers and Arm-PCR of CDR3 regions, the team built TCR beta libraries. TCRdb redid the calling of the multiplex PCR reads with MiXCR, one entry per CDR3 protein. The repertoire holds some 430,000 distinct CDR3 sequences, with under 25% as singletons. This clonotype showed up many times. What it binds is not known. The source material was peripheral blood mononuclear cells (PBMCs), sampled when the disease was refractory, from a patient treated with antithyroid drugs. This TCR came from a female donor with Graves disease. The genes are TRBV28 and TRBJ1-1, with D uncertain. CDR3 DNA: TGTGCCAGCAGTTACTCACAGAGCACTGAAGCTTTCTTT. It yields the protein CASSYSQSTEAFF.